This T cell receptor beta chain was sequenced in a study of PD-1 blockade in classical Hodgkin lymphoma. Study-level points and caveats: Healthy donors reportedly exceeded newly diagnosed patients in baseline TCR diversity.

The germline V gene encodes CDR1 SQVTM and CDR2 ANQGSEA. This CDR3 region has 12 residues. V gave up 5 bases and J gave up 3 bases, with 10 bases separating them. Using immunoSEQ multiplex PCR, the repertoire was profiled, and TCRdb retains in-frame clones only, with some absent. This sample yields about 36,000 clones, of which around 70% are seen a single time; roughly 15% belongs to the top ten. There was relapse after autologous stem cell transplantation in every patient, and there was variation in brentuximab vedotin exposure. Concerning this clone: Its specificity is not known.

This receptor was identified in a human donor with classical Hodgkin lymphoma. The source material was peripheral blood mononuclear cells (PBMCs), sampled before the second cycle of nivolumab. The V call is TRBV29-1, the J call TRBJ1-2; D gene unclear. CDR3 loop: CSVSRVYYGYTF. The CDR3 DNA is TGCAGCGTTTCAAGGGTCTACTATGGCTACACCTTC.